The 4 T cell receptor beta chains reported below all come from one sample, sequenced in a study of shared clonotypes between healthy human individuals. Only in-frame clones appear in the TCRdb table, and some are missing; sequencing was by immunoSEQ multiplex PCR. The table records more than 400,000 clones, roughly 80% of them present only once. The sequenced sample consisted of PBMCs. These receptors all come from a woman in her thirties or forties in good health. Some clones in this sample may be carry-over from other donors' samples.

The V call is TRBV10-2, the J call TRBJ1-1; 9 positions match TRBD1. CDR1 is WSHSY and CDR2 is SAAADI in the germline V gene. The CDR3 has 17 residues. Losses at the gene ends were 7 bases for V and 4 bases for J; bases not matched to a gene: 16. The CDR3 is CASTSRRGTGTGTEAFF. The CDR3 DNA follows: TGCGCCAGCACCAGTAGACGCGGGACAGGGACCGGCACTGAAGCTTTCTTT.

The chain uses TRBV5-5 and TRBJ2-5; 8 bases match TRBD1. The CDR3 totals 15 residues. J was trimmed by 5 bases and V by 4 bases; bases with no gene match: 10. Germline V gives CDR1 SGHKS, CDR2 YYEKEE (reference sequence). The CDR3 protein is CASSPADRAPETQYF. The DNA of the CDR3 is TGTGCCAGCAGCCCTGCGGACAGGGCCCCCGAGACCCAGTACTTC.

This clone was observed a handful of times. This chain links TRBV11-3 with TRBJ2-1; TRBD2 matches 8 bases. Germline V CDR1 and CDR2: SGHNT, YENEEA. The CDR3 contains 15 residues. V was pared by 1 base and J by 3 bases, with 2 bases of the junction left unmatched. CDR3 sequence reads: CASSLAGGVYNEQFF. CDR3 DNA: TGTGCCAGCAGCTTAGCGGGAGGGGTCTACAATGAGCAGTTCTTC.

The V call is TRBV4-1, the J call TRBJ1-5; D possibly corresponds to TRBD1 (6 bases). CDR3 length equals 15 residues. Trimming stripped 3 bases from V and 3 bases from J, with 12 bases between. Looked up from germline, CDR1 is MGHRA and CDR2 is YSYEKL. Written as DNA, the CDR3 is TGCGCCAGCAGCCAGTTACAGGGACACAATCAGCCCCAGCATTTT. As protein: CASSQLQGHNQPQHF.